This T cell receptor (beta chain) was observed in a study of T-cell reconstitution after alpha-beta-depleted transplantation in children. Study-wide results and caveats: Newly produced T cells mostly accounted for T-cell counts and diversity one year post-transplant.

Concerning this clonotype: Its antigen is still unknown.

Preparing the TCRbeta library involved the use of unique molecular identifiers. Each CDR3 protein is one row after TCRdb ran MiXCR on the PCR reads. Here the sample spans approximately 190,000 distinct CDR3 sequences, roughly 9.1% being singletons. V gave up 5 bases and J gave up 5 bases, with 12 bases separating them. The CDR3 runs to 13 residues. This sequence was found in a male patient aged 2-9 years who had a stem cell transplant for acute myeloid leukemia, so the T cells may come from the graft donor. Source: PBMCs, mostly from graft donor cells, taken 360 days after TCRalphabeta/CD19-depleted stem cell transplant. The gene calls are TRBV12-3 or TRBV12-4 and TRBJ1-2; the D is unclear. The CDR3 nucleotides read TGTGCCAGCAGTAGAGGACCGTATTATGGCTACACCTTC. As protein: CASSRGPYYGYTF.